Shown below are 22 T cell receptor beta chains from a single sample sequenced in a study of OX40 agonist ivuxolimab in advanced cancers. Assay used: immunoSEQ multiplex PCR; TCRdb lists only in-frame clones, some missing. The table lists tens of thousands of clones, more than 70% of them singletons. Specimen: CD4+ or CD8+ T cells sorted from blood, collected in a trial of the OX40 agonist ivuxolimab. These receptors originate from an adult with an advanced solid tumor such as melanoma, head and neck, liver or kidney cancer.

The genes are TRBV30 and TRBJ2-3, with no clear D. This CDR3 is 13 amino acids long. Germline V CDR1 and CDR2: GTSNPN, SVGIG (reference sequence). Trimming removed 2 bases at V and 2 bases at J, with 8 bases between. In DNA form, the CDR3 reads TGTGCCTGGAGTTGGGCCAACACAGATACGCAGTATTTT. Encoded protein: CAWSWANTDTQYF. Combining the CDR3 with reference TRBV30 and TRBJ2-3 gives the whole variable domain SQTIHQWPATLVQPVGSPLSLECTVEGTSNPNLYWYRQAAGRGLQLLFYSVGIGQISSEVPQNLSASRPQDRQFILSSKKLLLSDSGFYLCAWSWANTDTQYFGPGTRLTVL.

The chain recombines TRBV7-3 with TRBJ2-5; tentatively, D is TRBD2 (6 bases). V was cut by 2 bases and J by 5 bases, with 12 bases left in between. This CDR3 comprises 14 residues. Germline V gene data show CDR1 as SGHTA and CDR2 as FQGTGA. CDR3 coding DNA: TGTGCCAGCAGCTTAGGAGCTAGCGCGGAGACCCAGTACTTC. It translates to CASSLGASAETQYF.

The chain employs TRBV5-5 and TRBJ1-1; D gene ambiguous. CDR3 length: 14 residues. V gave up 4 bases and J gave up 7 bases, with 17 bases separating them. Germline assignment: CDR1 SGHKS and CDR2 YYEKEE (reference sequence). The CDR3 nucleotides read TGTGCCAGCAGCGCCAAGGGAGGGTTCCTTGAAGCTTTCTTT. As protein: CASSAKGGFLEAFF.

This sequence joins TRBV29-1 and TRBJ1-2; a possible D gene is TRBD1 (5 bases). V lost 3 bases to trimming and J lost 6 bases, with 14 bases between them. The germline V gene encodes CDR1 SQVTM and CDR2 ANQGSEA. This CDR3 is 13 amino acids long. Here the CDR3 reads CSVEKGRVDGYTF. CDR3 DNA sequence: TGCAGCGTTGAGAAGGGCAGGGTGGATGGCTACACCTTC.

The J gene is TRBJ2-7, the V gene TRBV9; the match to TRBD1 covers 10 bases. Trimming removed 1 base from V and 3 bases from J; junction bases left unmatched: 4. Germline loops: CDR1 SGDLS, CDR2 YYNGEE. The length of the CDR3 is 15 residues. CDR3 protein: CASSVNDRGLYEQYF. In DNA form, the CDR3 reads TGTGCCAGCAGCGTAAACGACAGGGGGCTCTACGAGCAGTACTTC.

V is TRBV11-2 and J is TRBJ2-7, with TRBD1 matching over 7 bases. The trim removed 4 bases at V and 3 bases at J, leaving 9 bases unmatched. The CDR3 sequence is 15 residues long. CDR1 and CDR2 from the germline V gene are SGHAT and FQNNGV. CDR3 sequence reads: CASSSLGTANYEQYF. CDR3 sequence (DNA): TGTGCCAGCAGCTCCTTGGGGACAGCAAACTACGAGCAGTACTTC. Complete variable domain (other parts from reference TRBV11-2 and TRBJ2-7): EAGVAQSPRYKIIEKRQSVAFWCNPISGHATLYWYQQILGQGPKLLIQFQNNGVVDDSQLPKDRFSAERLKGVDSTLKIQPAKLEDSAVYLCASSSLGTANYEQYFGPGTRLTVT.

The J gene is TRBJ1-1, the V gene TRBV7-8; D unresolved. The CDR3 runs to 13 residues. Germline V gene lookup returns CDR1 SGHVS and CDR2 FQNEAQ. Trimming removed 2 bases from V and 4 bases from J, with 8 bases in between. In DNA form, the CDR3 reads TGTGCCAGCAGCTTAAGGGATGGCACTGAAGCTTTCTTT. It encodes CASSLRDGTEAFF.

This chain uses TRBV7-6 with TRBJ2-7; 11 bases line up with TRBD2. V gave up 5 bases and J gave up 6 bases; unmatched junction bases: 12. The CDR3 length is 16 residues. Germline CDR1 is SGHVS and CDR2 is FNYEAQ. CDR3 coding DNA: TGTGCCAGCAGCCCACGTATTAGCGGGGGGGCTTCCGAGCAGTACTTC. Residues: CASSPRISGGASEQYF.

V and J are TRBV14 and TRBJ2-7, with D tentatively TRBD1 (6 bases). Trimming cost V 4 bases and J 3 bases, with 7 bases left between them. Germline V gene sequence: CDR1 SGHDN, CDR2 FVKESK. The CDR3 runs to 12 residues. CDR3 nucleotide sequence: TGTGCCAGCAGCCGGACAGACTACGAGCAGTACTTC. Amino acid sequence: CASSRTDYEQYF. Supplemented by reference TRBV14 and TRBJ2-7, the full variable domain reads EAGVTQFPSHSVIEKGQTVTLRCDPISGHDNLYWYRRVMGKEIKFLLHFVKESKQDESGMPNNRFLAERTGGTYSTLKVQPAELEDSGVYFCASSRTDYEQYFGPGTRLTVT.

The chain employs TRBV7-2 and TRBJ1-2; 10 bases fit TRBD1. The J segment lost 8 bases and the V segment lost 5 bases, leaving 8 bases of the junction unmatched. Germline CDR1 and CDR2: SGHTA and FQGNSA. The CDR3 totals 14 residues. The CDR3 region has the DNA TGTGCCAGCAGCCGGGACAGGGGAGGGGACGGCTACACCTTC. This sequence encodes CASSRDRGGDGYTF.

This chain links TRBV5-1 with TRBJ2-7; the match to TRBD2 covers 11 bases. This CDR3 comprises 18 residues. Germline V CDR1 and CDR2: SGHRS, YFSETQ. Trimming took 4 bases from V and 1 from J; bases not matched to a gene: 13. As DNA, the CDR3 is TGCGCCAGCAGCCTACTCCAGACTAGCGGGGCGCAATCCTACGAGCAGTACTTC. Its protein is CASSLLQTSGAQSYEQYF.

The chain is built from TRBV5-1 and TRBJ2-7; perhaps D is TRBD1 or TRBD2 (6 bases each). This CDR3 region has 15 residues. V lost 0 bases and J lost 4, with 14 bases in between. Germline loops: CDR1 SGHRS, CDR2 YFSETQ. The CDR3 is CASSLEGGYVYEQYF. Here the CDR3 DNA reads TGCGCCAGCAGCTTGGAAGGGGGGTACGTATACGAGCAGTACTTC.

The chain recombines TRBV27 with TRBJ1-1; weak D call: TRBD1 (5 bases). CDR3 length: 16 residues. V was clipped by 2 bases and J by 6 bases, with 19 bases between them. Germline CDR1 and CDR2: MNHEY and SMNVEV (reference sequence). CDR3 protein: CASSLAPRQGRPEAFF. The CDR3 DNA reads as TGTGCCAGCAGTTTAGCGCCTAGGCAGGGAAGACCTGAAGCTTTCTTT.

This CDR3 is CAHRGAQMIAGELFF. The CDR3 nucleotides are TGTGCCCACAGGGGGGCGCAAATGATTGCCGGGGAGCTGTTTTTT. This rearrangement joins TRBV28 to TRBJ2-2; 8 bases align to TRBD1. Germline values: CDR1 MDHEN, CDR2 SYDVKM. Trimming removed 11 bases from V and 6 bases from J; junction bases left unmatched: 14. The length of the CDR3 is 15 residues.

The gene calls are TRBV5-4 and TRBJ2-2; D is undetermined. The V end was cut by 4 bases, the J end by 5 bases, with 9 bases between. Germline V gene sequence: CDR1 SGHNT, CDR2 YYREEE (reference sequence). The length of the CDR3 is 13 residues. The CDR3 DNA sequence: TGTGCCAGCAGCCGTCAGGATACCGGGGAGCTGTTTTTT. It specifies CASSRQDTGELFF.

In nucleotides, the CDR3 is TGCACCAGCAGCCCCCCCCGACGGATTACCTATGGCTACACCTTC. Residues: CTSSPPRRITYGYTF. The gene calls are TRBV1 and TRBJ1-2. TRBV1 is classified as a pseudogene. The CDR3 runs to 15 residues.

In this sample, this clone turned up a few times. This chain connects TRBV7-2 to TRBJ1-2, with D possibly being TRBD1 (5 bases). The CDR3 extends over 15 amino acids. CDR1 and CDR2 (germline): SGHTA, FQGNSA. Trimming removed 5 bases from V and 0 bases from J, with 13 bases in between. As DNA, the CDR3 is TGTGCCAGCAGCCTCTACCAGGGCGCTAACTATGGCTACACCTTC. Protein product: CASSLYQGANYGYTF.

This clone appeared a single time. The chain joins TRBV7-2 to TRBJ1-3; D is possibly TRBD1 (5 bases). The CDR3 sequence is 15 residues long. Trimming removed 2 bases from V and 6 bases from J, with 14 bases in between. The V gene's germline CDR1 is SGHTA and CDR2 FQGNSA. CDR3 sequence (DNA): TGTGCCAGCAGCTTAAGCAGGGTCGGGCAAAACACCATATATTTT. Amino acids: CASSLSRVGQNTIYF.

This clone was counted once. This rearrangement joins TRBV27 to TRBJ2-3; TRBD1 matches at 8 bases. Germline trimming cut 2 bases from V and 11 bases from J; bases unmatched to any gene: 3. Germline lookup yields CDR1 MNHEY and CDR2 SMNVEV (reference sequence). The CDR3 contains 12 residues. CDR3 in DNA: TGTGCCAGCAGTTTAATAGGACAGGGGCAGTATTTT. Protein sequence: CASSLIGQGQYF.

The V call is TRBV7-3, the J call TRBJ2-5; 11 positions agree with TRBD1. The length of the CDR3 is 17 residues. With 1 base clipped from V and 5 bases from J, the junction kept 9 bases outside the gene matches. Per the germline V gene, CDR1 is SGHTA and CDR2 is FQGTGA. CDR3 residues: CASSLMVTRDRGETQYF. CDR3 bases: TGTGCCAGCAGCTTAATGGTCACTCGGGACAGGGGGGAGACCCAGTACTTC. The full variable domain, completed using reference TRBV7-3 and TRBJ2-5, is GAGVSQTPSNKVTEKGKYVELRCDPISGHTALYWYRQSLGQGPEFLIYFQGTGAADDSGLPNDRFFAVRPEGSVSTLKIQRTERGDSAVYLCASSLMVTRDRGETQYFGPGTRLLVL.

J is TRBJ2-7 and V is TRBV9; TRBD1 agrees at 9 bases. This CDR3 has 15 residues. Trimming removed 0 bases from V and 5 bases from J; junction bases left unmatched: 6. The germline V gene has CDR1 SGDLS and CDR2 YYNGEE. The CDR3 DNA sequence: TGTGCCAGCAGCGTAGAGGGGACAGGGTCCCACGAGCAGTACTTC. This sequence encodes CASSVEGTGSHEQYF.

CDR3 amino acids: CARSPGQGGTGANVLTF. The CDR3 nucleotides are TGTGCCAGGTCTCCGGGACAGGGGGGGACTGGGGCCAACGTCCTGACTTTC. The chain has TRBV7-9 and TRBJ2-6; 11 bases are shared with TRBD1. The CDR3 loop spans 17 amino acids. Trimming took 9 bases from V and 2 from J; bases not matched to a gene: 9. The germline CDR1 and CDR2 sequences are SEHNR and FQNEAQ (reference sequence).